Below are 21 T cell receptor beta chains sequenced from a single sample in a study of T-cell reconstitution after alpha-beta-depleted transplantation in children. It was with unique molecular identifiers that the TCRbeta library was prepared. Each CDR3 protein gets one entry after TCRdb re-called the PCR reads with MiXCR. The data show about 610,000 distinct CDR3 sequences, with 8% to 11% seen just once and roughly 3.9% held by the top ten. The source was PBMCs from the stem cell graft donor, collected from the stem cell graft. These receptors all stem from a human donor who donated a stem cell graft to a child with acute myeloid leukemia.

The J gene is TRBJ2-7, the V gene TRBV6-2 or TRBV6-3; 7 bases align to TRBD1. The CDR3 has 16 residues. The V gene end was trimmed by 2 bases and the J gene end by 5 bases; junction bases not matched to a gene: 12. Germline V gene lookup returns CDR1 MNHEY and CDR2 SVGEGT. CDR3 amino acids: CASSYEGGRPENEQYF. In DNA form, the CDR3 reads TGTGCCAGCAGTTACGAAGGGGGCCGTCCGGAGAACGAGCAGTACTTC.

V is TRBV6-5 and J is TRBJ1-6; D is unclear. The CDR3 contains 12 residues. Germline assignment: CDR1 MNHEY and CDR2 SVGAGI. Trimming shortened V by 5 bases and J by 6 bases, and 5 bases separated the two germline ends. The CDR3 coding sequence is TGTGCCAGCAGTACCCTTAATTCACCCCTCCACTTT. It yields the protein CASSTLNSPLHF.

The rearrangement joins TRBV7-3 to TRBJ2-3, with 11 bases lining up with TRBD1. Trimming at V came to 5 bases and at J to 4 bases, leaving 8 bases not matched to a gene. This CDR3 region has 16 residues. CDR1 and CDR2 (germline): SGHTA, FQGTGA. The CDR3 reads CASSPKDRGLADTQYF. CDR3 nucleotides: TGTGCCAGCAGCCCGAAGGACAGGGGGCTCGCAGATACGCAGTATTTT.

The table lists this clonotype with many counts. V gene TRBV29-1 combines with J gene TRBJ2-7, with 8 bases fitting TRBD1. J was trimmed by 6 bases and V by 6 bases; bases with no gene match: 7. Per germline, CDR1 SQVTM and CDR2 ANQGSEA. This CDR3 contains 12 residues. The CDR3 protein is CSVRQGIFEQYF. The CDR3 DNA sequence: TGCAGCGTACGACAGGGGATCTTCGAGCAGTACTTC.

CDR3 bases: TGTGCCAGCAGTTACAACGTTGAAGGGTTAAGTTACAATGAGCAGTTCTTC. Amino acids: CASSYNVEGLSYNEQFF. This rearrangement joins TRBV6-2 or TRBV6-3 to TRBJ2-1; D remains unclear. The CDR3 sequence is 17 residues long. Germline V gene data show CDR1 as MNHEY and CDR2 as SVGEGT. The V and J ends lost 2 bases and 4 bases respectively, with 18 bases between them.

V is TRBV24-1 and J is TRBJ2-2, with D possibly being TRBD1 (6 bases). The germline V gene encodes CDR1 KGHDR and CDR2 SFDVKD. This CDR3 spans 15 amino acids. The V end was cut by 9 bases, the J end by 1 base, with 14 bases between. The CDR3 coding sequence is TGTGCCACCTCCTCCGGGACAAAGAACACCGGGGAGCTGTTTTTT. It yields the protein CATSSGTKNTGELFF.

This clonotype was seen only a few times. The chain has TRBV7-2 and TRBJ1-6, with TRBD1 matching over 7 bases. J lost 17 bases, V lost 2 bases, and 12 bases had no gene match. There are 14 residues in the CDR3. Germline lookup yields CDR1 SGHTA and CDR2 FQGNSA. The CDR3 protein is CASSLITLQGSVHF. For the CDR3, the DNA is TGTGCCAGCAGCTTAATCACCTTACAGGGGTCGGTCCACTTT.

In its sample, this clonotype was seen a few times. The chain's CDR3 is CATSDRDRDEQYF. The CDR3, as DNA: TGTGCCACCAGCGACCGGGACAGGGACGAGCAGTACTTC. V and J are TRBV15 and TRBJ2-7; TRBD1 agrees at 9 bases. Per the germline V gene, CDR1 is LNHNV and CDR2 is YYDKDF (reference sequence). The CDR3 contains 13 residues. The junction had 4 bases not matched to a gene; V was cut back by 5 bases and J by 5 bases. The full variable domain, with the rest looked up from reference TRBV15 and TRBJ2-7, is DAMVIQNPRYQVTQFGKPVTLSCSQTLNHNVMYWYQQKSSQAPKLLFHYYDKDFNNEADTPDNFQSRRPNTSFCFLDIRSPGLGDTAMYLCATSDRDRDEQYFGPGTRLTVT.

This chain joins TRBV12-3 or TRBV12-4 and TRBJ2-6; D tentatively reads TRBD1 or TRBD2 (5 bases each). The V end lost 6 bases, the J end lost 2 bases, and 11 bases lay between the germline ends. This CDR3 comprises 15 residues. The CDR3 DNA is TGTGCCAGCAGCCCGGGGCGAGCTGGGGCCAACGTCCTGACTTTC. Translated: CASSPGRAGANVLTF.

CDR3 DNA: TGCGCCAGCAGCCAAGTGCTGTTCTACGAGCAGTACTTC. Translated, it gives CASSQVLFYEQYF. The chain carries TRBV4-1 and TRBJ2-7; D is ambiguous. The V and J ends lost 1 base and 3 bases respectively, with 7 bases between them. Germline V gene data show CDR1 as MGHRA and CDR2 as YSYEKL. The CDR3 sequence is 13 residues long.

The chain employs TRBV3-1 and TRBJ1-5; unclear D gene. This CDR3 region has 12 residues. The germline V gene encodes CDR1 LGHDT and CDR2 YNNKEL (reference sequence). Between the trimmed V and J ends, which lost 2 bases and 7 bases, there was a span of 6 bases. CDR3 sequence reads: CASSQKNQPQHF. The CDR3 bases are TGTGCCAGCAGCCAAAAGAACCAGCCCCAGCATTTT.

The sample holds a few counts of this clonotype. The CDR3 reads CASSPDFSEQFF. CDR3 DNA sequence: TGCGCCAGCAGCCCTGACTTCAGTGAGCAGTTCTTC. This chain uses TRBV5-1 with TRBJ2-1; D is ambiguous. Trimming took 4 bases from V and 9 from J, leaving 11 bases between them. Germline V gives CDR1 SGHRS, CDR2 YFSETQ. The CDR3 contains 12 residues.

This sequence joins TRBV7-6 and TRBJ2-7; TRBD2 might be the D (6 bases). Germline V gene data show CDR1 as SGHVS and CDR2 as FNYEAQ. The CDR3 consists of 15 residues. V lost 1 base and J 0 bases, leaving 10 bases between the germline ends. DNA for the CDR3: TGTGCCAGCAGCTTAGAACCGGGAGCCTCCTACGAGCAGTACTTC. This translates into CASSLEPGASYEQYF.

This clonotype was seen a handful of times. The chain links TRBV30 to TRBJ2-1; no definite D call. Germline CDR1 reads GTSNPN; CDR2 reads SVGIG (reference sequence). The V end lost 0 bases, the J end lost 8 bases, and 17 bases lay between the germline ends. The CDR3 has 15 amino acids. The CDR3 here is CAWSVHVGPGYEQFF. CDR3 coding DNA: TGTGCCTGGAGTGTACATGTTGGTCCAGGATATGAGCAGTTCTTC.

This chain joins TRBV7-9 and TRBJ1-1; 9 positions match TRBD1. The length of the CDR3 is 17 residues. Per germline, CDR1 SEHNR and CDR2 FQNEAQ (reference sequence). V gave up 4 bases and J gave up 4 bases; unmatched junction bases: 13. The CDR3 here is CASSSTDRGRKGTEAFF. The CDR3 bases are TGTGCCAGCAGCTCGACGGACAGGGGACGGAAGGGCACTGAAGCTTTCTTT.

CDR3 coding DNA: TGTGCCAGCCGGGACAGCGACACAGATACGCAGTATTTT. The encoded protein is CASRDSDTDTQYF. The chain is built from TRBV7-2 and TRBJ2-3, with 7 positions matching TRBD1. The CDR3 has 13 amino acids. Unmatched junction bases numbered 4, after V lost 8 bases and J lost 2 bases. CDR1 SGHTA and CDR2 FQGNSA come from the germline V gene. Supplemented by reference TRBV7-2 and TRBJ2-3, the full variable domain reads GAGVSQSPSNKVTEKGKDVELRCDPISGHTALYWYRQSLGQGLEFLIYFQGNSAPDKSGLPSDRFSAERTGGSVSTLTIQRTQQEDSAVYLCASRDSDTDTQYFGPGTRLTVL.

The sample holds a few counts of this clonotype. This chain connects TRBV20-1 to TRBJ2-1; D is perhaps TRBD1 (5 bases). V was trimmed by 0 bases and J by 9 bases, leaving 18 bases between them. The length of the CDR3 is 15 residues. Germline values: CDR1 DFQATT, CDR2 SNEGSKA (reference sequence). The CDR3 sequence is CSARDPSAQGSEQFF. The CDR3 DNA follows: TGCAGTGCTAGAGATCCCAGCGCCCAGGGCAGTGAGCAGTTCTTC.

This clonotype has ten or more counts. The V and J genes are TRBV4-3 and TRBJ2-1; 8 bases fit TRBD2. Germline CDR1 reads LGHNA; CDR2 reads YSLEER. V lost 5 bases to trimming and J lost 3 bases; unmatched junction nucleotides: 9. The CDR3 length is 16 residues. The CDR3 coding sequence is TGCGCCAGCAGCGAAGCAACTAGCGGAGTCTACAATGAGCAGTTCTTC. Residues: CASSEATSGVYNEQFF.

This clonotype was picked up many times. The chain carries TRBV12-3 or TRBV12-4 and TRBJ1-6, with 8 bases identical to TRBD1. V was clipped by 6 bases and J by 7 bases; unmatched bases: 8. CDR3 length: 15 residues. CDR3 nucleotide sequence: TGTGCCAGCAGGAGAGGACAGGGAGGCAATTCACCCCTCCACTTT. Translating gives CASRRGQGGNSPLHF.

CDR3: CASSSGQPQNTGELFF. The CDR3 nucleotides read TGTGCCAGCTCATCCGGCCAACCCCAGAACACCGGGGAGCTGTTTTTT. The chain links TRBV18 to TRBJ2-2, with unresolved D. The V end lost 5 bases, the J end lost 1 base, and 14 bases lay between the germline ends. CDR1 and CDR2 from the germline V gene are KGHSH and LQKENI. This CDR3 contains 16 residues.

At least ten counts were recorded for this clonotype. This rearrangement joins TRBV12-3 or TRBV12-4 to TRBJ2-7; D gene unclear. V was pared by 7 bases and J by 5 bases, with 9 bases between. This CDR3 has 11 residues. CDR3 sequence reads: CASTLENEQYF. The CDR3 nucleotides are TGTGCCAGCACCCTAGAAAACGAGCAGTACTTC.